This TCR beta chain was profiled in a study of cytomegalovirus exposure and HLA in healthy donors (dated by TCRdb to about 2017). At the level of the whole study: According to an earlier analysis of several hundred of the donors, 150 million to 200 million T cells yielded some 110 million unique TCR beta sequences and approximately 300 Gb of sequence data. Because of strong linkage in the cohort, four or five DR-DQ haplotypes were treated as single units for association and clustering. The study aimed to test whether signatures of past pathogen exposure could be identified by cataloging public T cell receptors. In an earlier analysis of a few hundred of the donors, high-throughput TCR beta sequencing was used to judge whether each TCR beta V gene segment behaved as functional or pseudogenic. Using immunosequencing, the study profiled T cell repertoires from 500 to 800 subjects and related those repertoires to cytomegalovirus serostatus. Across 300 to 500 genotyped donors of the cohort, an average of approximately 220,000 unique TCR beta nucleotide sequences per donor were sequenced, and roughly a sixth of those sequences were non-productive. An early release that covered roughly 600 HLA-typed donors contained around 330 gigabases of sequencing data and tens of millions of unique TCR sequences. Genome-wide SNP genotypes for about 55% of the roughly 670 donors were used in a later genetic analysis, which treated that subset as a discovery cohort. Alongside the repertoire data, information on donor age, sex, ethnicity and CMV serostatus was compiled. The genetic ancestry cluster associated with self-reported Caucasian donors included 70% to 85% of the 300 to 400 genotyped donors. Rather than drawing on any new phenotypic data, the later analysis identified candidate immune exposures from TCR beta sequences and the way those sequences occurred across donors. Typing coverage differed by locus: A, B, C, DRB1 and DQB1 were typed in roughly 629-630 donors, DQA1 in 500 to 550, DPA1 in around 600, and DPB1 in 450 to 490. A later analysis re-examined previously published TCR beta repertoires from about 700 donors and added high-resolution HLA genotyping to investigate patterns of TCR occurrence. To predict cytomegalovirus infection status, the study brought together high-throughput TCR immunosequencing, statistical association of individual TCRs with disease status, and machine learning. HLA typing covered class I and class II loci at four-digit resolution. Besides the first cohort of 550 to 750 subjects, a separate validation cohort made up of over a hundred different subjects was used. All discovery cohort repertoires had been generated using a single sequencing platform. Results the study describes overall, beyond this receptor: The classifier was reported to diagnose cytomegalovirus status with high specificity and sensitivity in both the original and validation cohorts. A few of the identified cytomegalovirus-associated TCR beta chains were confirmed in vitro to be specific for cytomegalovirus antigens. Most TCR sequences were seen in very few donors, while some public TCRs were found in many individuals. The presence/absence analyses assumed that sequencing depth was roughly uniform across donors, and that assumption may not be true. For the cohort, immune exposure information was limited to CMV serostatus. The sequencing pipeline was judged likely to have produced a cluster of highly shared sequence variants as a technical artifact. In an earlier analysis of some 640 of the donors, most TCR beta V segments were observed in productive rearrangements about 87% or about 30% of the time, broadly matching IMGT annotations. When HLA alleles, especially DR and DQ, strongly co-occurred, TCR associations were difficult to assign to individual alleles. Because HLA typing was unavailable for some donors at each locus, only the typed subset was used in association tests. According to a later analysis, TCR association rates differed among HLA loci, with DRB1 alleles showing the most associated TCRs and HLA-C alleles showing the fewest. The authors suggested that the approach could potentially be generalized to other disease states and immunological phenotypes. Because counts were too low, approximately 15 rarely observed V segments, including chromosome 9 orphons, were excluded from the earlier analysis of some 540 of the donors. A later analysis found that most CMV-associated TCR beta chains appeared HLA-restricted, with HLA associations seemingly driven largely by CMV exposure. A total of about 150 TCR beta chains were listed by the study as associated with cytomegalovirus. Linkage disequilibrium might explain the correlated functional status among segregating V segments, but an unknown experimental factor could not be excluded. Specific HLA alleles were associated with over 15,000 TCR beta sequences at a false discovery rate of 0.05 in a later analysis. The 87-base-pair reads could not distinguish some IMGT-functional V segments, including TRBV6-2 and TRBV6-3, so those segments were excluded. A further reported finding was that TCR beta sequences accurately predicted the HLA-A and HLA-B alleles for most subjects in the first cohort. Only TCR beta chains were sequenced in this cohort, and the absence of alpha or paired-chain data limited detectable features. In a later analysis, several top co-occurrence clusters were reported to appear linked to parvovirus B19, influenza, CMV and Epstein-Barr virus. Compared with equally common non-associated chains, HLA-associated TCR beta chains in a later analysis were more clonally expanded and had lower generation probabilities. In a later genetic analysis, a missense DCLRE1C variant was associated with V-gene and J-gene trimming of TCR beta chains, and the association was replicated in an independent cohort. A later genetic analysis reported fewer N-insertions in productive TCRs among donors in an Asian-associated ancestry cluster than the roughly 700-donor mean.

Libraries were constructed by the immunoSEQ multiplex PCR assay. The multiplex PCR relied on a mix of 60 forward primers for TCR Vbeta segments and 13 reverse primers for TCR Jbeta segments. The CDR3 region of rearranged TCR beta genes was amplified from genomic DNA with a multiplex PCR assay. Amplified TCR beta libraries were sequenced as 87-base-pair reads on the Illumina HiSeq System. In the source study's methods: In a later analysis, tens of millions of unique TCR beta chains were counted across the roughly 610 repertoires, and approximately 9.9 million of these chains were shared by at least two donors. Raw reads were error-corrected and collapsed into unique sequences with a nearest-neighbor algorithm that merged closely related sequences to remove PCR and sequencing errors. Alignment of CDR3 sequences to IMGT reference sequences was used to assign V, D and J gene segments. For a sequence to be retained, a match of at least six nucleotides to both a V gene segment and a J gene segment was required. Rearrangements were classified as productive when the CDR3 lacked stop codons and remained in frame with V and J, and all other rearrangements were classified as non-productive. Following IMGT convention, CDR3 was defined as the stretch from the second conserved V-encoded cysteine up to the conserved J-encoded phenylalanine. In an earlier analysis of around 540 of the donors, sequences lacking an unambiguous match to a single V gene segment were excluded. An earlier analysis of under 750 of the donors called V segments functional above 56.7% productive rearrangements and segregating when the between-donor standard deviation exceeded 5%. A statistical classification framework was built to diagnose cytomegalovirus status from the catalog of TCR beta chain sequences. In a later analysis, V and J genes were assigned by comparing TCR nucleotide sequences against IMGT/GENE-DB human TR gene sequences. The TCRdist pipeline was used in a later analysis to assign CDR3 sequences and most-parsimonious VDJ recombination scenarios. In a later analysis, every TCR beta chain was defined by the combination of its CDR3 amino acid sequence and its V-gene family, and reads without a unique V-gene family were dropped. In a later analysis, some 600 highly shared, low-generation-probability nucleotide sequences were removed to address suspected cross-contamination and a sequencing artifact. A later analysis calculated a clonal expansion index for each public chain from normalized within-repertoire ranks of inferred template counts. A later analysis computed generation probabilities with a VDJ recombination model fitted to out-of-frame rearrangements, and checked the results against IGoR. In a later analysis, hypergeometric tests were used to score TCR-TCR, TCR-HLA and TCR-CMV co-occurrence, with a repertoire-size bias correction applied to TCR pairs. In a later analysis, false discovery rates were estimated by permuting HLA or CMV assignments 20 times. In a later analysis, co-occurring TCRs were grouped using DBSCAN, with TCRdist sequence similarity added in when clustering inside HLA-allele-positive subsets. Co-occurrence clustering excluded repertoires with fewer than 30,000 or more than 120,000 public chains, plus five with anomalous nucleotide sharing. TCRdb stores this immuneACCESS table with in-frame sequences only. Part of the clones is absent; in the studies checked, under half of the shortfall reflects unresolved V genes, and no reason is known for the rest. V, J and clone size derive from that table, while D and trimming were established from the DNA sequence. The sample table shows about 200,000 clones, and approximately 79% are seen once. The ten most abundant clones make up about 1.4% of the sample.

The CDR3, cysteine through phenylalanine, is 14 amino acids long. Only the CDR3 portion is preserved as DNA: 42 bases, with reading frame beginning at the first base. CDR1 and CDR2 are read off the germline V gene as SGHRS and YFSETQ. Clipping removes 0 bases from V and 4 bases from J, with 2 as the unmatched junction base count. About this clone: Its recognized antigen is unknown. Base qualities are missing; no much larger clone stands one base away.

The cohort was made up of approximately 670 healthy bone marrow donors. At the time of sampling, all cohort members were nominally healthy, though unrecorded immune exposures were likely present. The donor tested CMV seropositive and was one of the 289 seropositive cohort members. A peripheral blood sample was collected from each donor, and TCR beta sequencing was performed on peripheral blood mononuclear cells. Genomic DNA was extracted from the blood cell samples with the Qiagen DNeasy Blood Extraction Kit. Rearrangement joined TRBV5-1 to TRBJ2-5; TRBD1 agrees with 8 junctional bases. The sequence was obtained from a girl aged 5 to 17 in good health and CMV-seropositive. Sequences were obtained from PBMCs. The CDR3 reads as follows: CASSLGQGLETQYF. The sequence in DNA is TGCGCCAGCAGCTTGGGACAGGGGCTAGAGACCCAGTACTTC.